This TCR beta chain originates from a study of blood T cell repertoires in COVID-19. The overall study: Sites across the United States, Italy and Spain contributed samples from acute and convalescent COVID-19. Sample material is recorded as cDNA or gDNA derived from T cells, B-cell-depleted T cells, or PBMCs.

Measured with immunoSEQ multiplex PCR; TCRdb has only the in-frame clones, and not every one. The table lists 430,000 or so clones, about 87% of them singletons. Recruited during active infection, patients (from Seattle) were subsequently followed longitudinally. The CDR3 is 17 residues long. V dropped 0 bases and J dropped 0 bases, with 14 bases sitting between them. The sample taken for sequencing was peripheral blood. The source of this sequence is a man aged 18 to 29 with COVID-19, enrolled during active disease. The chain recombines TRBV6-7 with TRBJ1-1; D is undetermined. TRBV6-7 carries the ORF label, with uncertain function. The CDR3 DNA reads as TGTGCCAGCAGTTACTCGATGAGCCTCGAAATGAACACTGAAGCTTTCTTT. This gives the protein CASSYSMSLEMNTEAFF.